This T cell receptor beta chain originates from a study of T cell responses to AZD1222 COVID-19 vaccine. Study results and caveats: Mostly white British, mostly female donors; authors suggested clonal diversity may be underestimated. It was only after the peak T cell response that any repertoires were sampled.

The data were produced by immunoSEQ multiplex PCR, yet TCRdb's version contains in-frame clones alone and is incomplete. The profile shows 130,000 or so clones, around 83% of them singletons. The CDR3 is made up of 14 amino acids. Germline-derived CDR1 and CDR2 are MDHEN and SYDVKM. The ends were cut back, 4 bases at V and 5 bases at J, with 14 bases in the middle. Notes on this clone: The target antigen is unknown.

Sequenced here: peripheral blood, sampled 28 days after the second AZD1222 dose. The clonotype was recovered from an adult who received the AZD1222 COVID-19 vaccine. The chain carries TRBV28 and TRBJ1-2, with a tentative D call TRBD1 (6 bases). The CDR3 region has the DNA TGTGCCAGCAGTTCCGGGGGAAGGGGGTATGGCTACACCTTC. This gives the protein CASSSGGRGYGYTF.